This TCR beta chain was found in a study of control samples from healthy donors and cancer patients. Germline V lookup: CDR1 MNHEY, CDR2 SVGAGI. The CDR3 extends over 14 amino acids. V lost 6 bases to trimming and J lost 7 bases, with 16 bases between them. Method: immunoSEQ multiplex PCR; TCRdb's copy keeps in-frame clones and lacks some. The data contain about 60,000 clones, 90% of them singletons. The chain links TRBV6-5 to TRBJ2-1, with a possible D match to TRBD1 (5 bases). The material sequenced was PBMCs. This sequence originates from a woman between 50 and 59 years old with colorectal cancer. The CDR3 region has the DNA TGTGCCAGCAGCGCGACAGCCTCTAAAAATGAGCAGTTCTTC. It yields the protein CASSATASKNEQFF.